This T cell receptor beta chain was retrieved from a study of T cells in localized non-small cell lung cancer. Study-wide findings and caveats: Without multi-region sequencing, intratumor heterogeneity could not be excluded. Adjacent lung was found to contain a median around 56 of the top 100 tumor clones.

CDR3 length: 14 amino acids. Germline V gene data show CDR1 as SEHNR and CDR2 as FQNEAQ (reference sequence). Trimming removed 4 bases at V and 3 bases at J, with 10 bases between. Worth noting for this clone: Its antigen is undetermined.

The assay was immunoSEQ multiplex PCR, and TCRdb's table has in-frame clones only and misses some. The table has about 28,000 clones, approximately 84% seen once. The source was peripheral blood mononuclear cells, collected before any cancer treatment. The chain carries TRBV7-9 and TRBJ2-4; D remains unclear. The sequence was obtained from a man aged 35-75 years with stage III lung adenocarcinoma. The chain's CDR3 is CASSSMDGKNIQYF. DNA of the CDR3: TGTGCCAGCAGCTCCATGGACGGCAAAAACATTCAGTACTTC.